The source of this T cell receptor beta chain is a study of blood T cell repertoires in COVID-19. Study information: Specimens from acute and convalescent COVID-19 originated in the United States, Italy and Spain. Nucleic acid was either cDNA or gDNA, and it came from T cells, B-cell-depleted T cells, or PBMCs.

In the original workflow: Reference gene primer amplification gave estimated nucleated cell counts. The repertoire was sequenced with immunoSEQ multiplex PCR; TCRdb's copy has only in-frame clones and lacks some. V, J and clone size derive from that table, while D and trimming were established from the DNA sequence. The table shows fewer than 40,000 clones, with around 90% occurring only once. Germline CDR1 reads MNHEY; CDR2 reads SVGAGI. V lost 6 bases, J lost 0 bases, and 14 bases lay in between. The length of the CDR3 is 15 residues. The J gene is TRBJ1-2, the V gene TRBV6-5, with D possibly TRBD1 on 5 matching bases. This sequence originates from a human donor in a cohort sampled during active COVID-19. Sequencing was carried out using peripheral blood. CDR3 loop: CASRLTTAPNYGYTF. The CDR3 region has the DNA TGTGCCAGCAGGCTAACGACAGCACCTAACTATGGCTACACCTTC.